The clone carrying this T cell receptor beta chain was seen a handful of times. Antigen specificity is unknown. Primers included in the PCR were 60 Vbeta and 13 Jbeta primers. The repertoire was sequenced with immunoSEQ multiplex PCR; TCRdb's copy has only in-frame clones and lacks some. The table lists nearly 200,000 clones, under 90% of them singletons, with 0.08% to 0.1% in the top ten. The sample originates from a study of cytomegalovirus exposure and HLA in healthy donors. Overall study: A data release that came early held approximately 92 million unique TCRs from HLA-typed donors.

Study-level findings and limits: One cluster of highly shared sequence variants probably arose as a sequencing artifact.

The germline CDR1 and CDR2 sequences are LNHDA and SQIVND (reference sequence). Trimming shortened V by 6 bases and J by 4 bases, and 8 bases separated the two germline ends. This CDR3 spans 12 amino acids. The genes are TRBV19 and TRBJ2-3, with a weak D call TRBD2 (6 bases). Sequencing used PBMCs. The clonotype was recovered from a boy aged 2 to 10 in good health and CMV-seronegative. The CDR3 coding sequence is TGTGCCAGTAGCCGACTAGCAGATACGCAGTATTTT. This gives the protein CASSRLADTQYF.